This T cell receptor beta chain originates from a study of cytomegalovirus exposure and HLA in healthy donors. Broader study findings: The classifier was said to identify cytomegalovirus status with high specificity and sensitivity. The study put under 200 TCR beta chains on its list as cytomegalovirus-associated.

Notes on this clone: Its target is not known.

The method was immunoSEQ multiplex PCR; TCRdb's version includes in-frame clones alone and lacks a portion of them. The sample carries some 100,000 clones, around nine tenths recorded once. This CDR3 region has 15 residues. The germline V gene encodes CDR1 SGHRS and CDR2 YFSETQ. V lost 0 bases, J lost 0 bases, and 1 base stayed unmatched. The chain joins TRBV5-1 to TRBJ1-1, with 8 nucleotides matching TRBD1. The sequenced sample consisted of PBMCs. This receptor was identified in a woman under 30 in good health and CMV-seronegative. CDR3 DNA sequence: TGCGCCAGCAGCTTGGTGACAGGGGTGAACACTGAAGCTTTCTTT. This translates into CASSLVTGVNTEAFF.